These T cell receptor beta chains were read from a single sample in a study of cytomegalovirus exposure and HLA in healthy donors. Generated by immunoSEQ multiplex PCR, the TCRdb table keeps only in-frame clones and is missing some. The table has approximately 120,000 clones, about nine tenths seen once. The specimen sequenced was PBMCs. The receptors were gathered from a woman aged 18-35 years in good health and CMV-seronegative. Each CDR3 is given without its conserved first and last residue. Clone size is given for some rows only: seen once, a few or many times, or a class if the clone is expanded.

-,TRBV29-1,SVPGTQEAF
-,TRBV29-1,SAKLSGANVLT
-,TRBV7-3,ASSLGAEYNEQF
-,TRBV6-5,ASSTQGSVNEKLF
-,TRBV15,ATSTHNRGHEQF
-,TRBV27,ASSSALSGSRTDTQY
-,TRBV29-1,SARGFTGDRVNTEAF
-,TRBV5-6,ASSLKGAGSGSYIQY
-,TRBV30,AWRSQDLAKNIQY
-,TRBV27,ASSTRRRRGGSDTQY
-,TRBV4-3,ASSQEVLADSTDTQY
-,TRBV15,ATSEGQVGYT
-,TRBV5-1,ASSLAGEAGANVLT
once,TRBV9,ASNLGGGAGETQY
-,TRBV9,ASSLRFTGYSGNTIY
-,TRBV4-1,ASSHPKGGLAGGPGYEQY
-,TRBV28,ASSFSLGEQF
-,TRBV30,AWSGQGYTEAF
-,TRBV4-3,ASSPGLDGTSGSDGPYNEQF
few,TRBV29-1,SGNRGNTEAF
-,TRBV27,ASSLSGGHYGYT
-,TRBV6-6,ASTPWQGRNYGYT
-,TRBV7-2,ASSLARMLAGGRDTQY
-,TRBV7-6,ASSPGPSSGNTIY
-,TRBV5-4,ASSGSGGAFAQY
many,TRBV30,AWSAGTPQGQPQH
-,TRBV13,ASSSMWDTQY
few,TRBV18,ASSPPPTGGEQY
once,TRBV15,ATSRSSGYNEQF
-,TRBV13,ASSSGTGWNTEAF
-,TRBV7-3,ASSRDRGPNTGELF
-,TRBV7-9,ASSTPGKPQH
-,TRBV9,ASSDGGWDTQY
-,TRBV9,ASGTGTDTQY
-,TRBV7-9,ASSPPGSNEQF
few,TRBV11-1,ASSPGQGLYGYT
once,TRBV11-3,ASSGGQGLEETQY
-,TRBV27,ASSPGGSGNTIY
-,TRBV6-6,ASSSVGTGATEAF
-,TRBV30,AWSASMGVGELF
-,TRBV4-1,ASSQGPPTYEQY
-,TRBV4-3,ASSPGESDTEAF
-,TRBV6-5,ASSYSQSSYNEQF
-,TRBV25-1,ASSEDLGGGSEQF
-,TRBV14,ASSQQGGETQY
-,TRBV4-2,ASSQTMTGIDEAF
-,TRBV7-2,ASSLVGGGGGTQY
-,TRBV27,ASRERADTQY
once,TRBV25-1,ASSEWDRANTGELF
-,TRBV19,ASSIGRAGANVLT
-,TRBV7-9,ASSLAGTSAYEQY
once,TRBV6-1,ASSEPGGGGTEAF
-,TRBV5-8,ASSLGFGSPLH
-,TRBV7-2,ASIGQGQQVAQY
-,TRBV29-1,SVGGGSSTDTQY
-,TRBV5-1,ASRPDGDSNQPQH
-,TRBV5-7,ASSGIRDRMGQPQH
-,TRBV2,ASSTQLTSAQGDTQY
-,TRBV7-9,ASSGDRAQVRY
few,TRBV7-6,ASSLGANEQF